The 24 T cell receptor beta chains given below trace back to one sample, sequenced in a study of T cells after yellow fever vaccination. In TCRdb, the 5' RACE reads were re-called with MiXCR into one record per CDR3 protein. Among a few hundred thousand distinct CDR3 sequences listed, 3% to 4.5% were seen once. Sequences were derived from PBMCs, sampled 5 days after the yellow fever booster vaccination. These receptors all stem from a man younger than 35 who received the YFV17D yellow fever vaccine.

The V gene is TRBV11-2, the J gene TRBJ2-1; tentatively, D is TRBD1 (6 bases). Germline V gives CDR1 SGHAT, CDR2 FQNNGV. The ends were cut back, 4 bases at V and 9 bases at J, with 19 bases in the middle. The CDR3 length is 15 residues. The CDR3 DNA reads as TGTGCCAGCAGCTCAGGGGCAGACAGGAAGGGTGAGCAGTTCTTC. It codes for CASSSGADRKGEQFF.

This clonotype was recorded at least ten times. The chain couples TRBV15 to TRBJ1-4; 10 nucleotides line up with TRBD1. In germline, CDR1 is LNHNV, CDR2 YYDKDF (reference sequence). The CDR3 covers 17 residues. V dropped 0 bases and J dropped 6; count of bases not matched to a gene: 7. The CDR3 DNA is TGTGCCACCAGCAGAGATTTGGGACAGGGGTTCGATGAAAAACTGTTTTTT. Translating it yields CATSRDLGQGFDEKLFF.

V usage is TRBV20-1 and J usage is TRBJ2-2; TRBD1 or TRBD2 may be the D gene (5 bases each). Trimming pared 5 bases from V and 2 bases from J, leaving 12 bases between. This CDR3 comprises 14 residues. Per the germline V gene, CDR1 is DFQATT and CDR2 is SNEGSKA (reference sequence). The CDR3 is CSARQRGNTGELFF. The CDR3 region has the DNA TGCAGTGCTCGACAGAGGGGTAACACCGGGGAGCTGTTTTTT.

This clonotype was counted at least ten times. The CDR3: CSARVTGSSYNSPLHF. As DNA, the CDR3 is TGCAGTGCTAGAGTGACCGGGAGCTCCTATAATTCACCCCTCCACTTT. The chain combines TRBV20-1 with TRBJ1-6; D remains unclear. The CDR3 is made up of 16 amino acids. Germline CDR1 DFQATT, CDR2 SNEGSKA (reference sequence). Between the trimmed V and J ends, which lost 1 base and 0 bases, there was a span of 10 bases.

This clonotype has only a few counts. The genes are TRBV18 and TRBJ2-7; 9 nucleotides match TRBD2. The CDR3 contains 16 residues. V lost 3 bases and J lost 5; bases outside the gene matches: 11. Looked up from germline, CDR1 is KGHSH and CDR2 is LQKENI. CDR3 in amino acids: CASSPLSRGGAHEQYF. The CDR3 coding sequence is TGTGCCAGCTCACCTCTATCTCGCGGGGGGGCCCACGAGCAGTACTTC. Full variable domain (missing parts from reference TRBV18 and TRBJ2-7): NAGVMQNPRHLVRRRGQEARLRCSPMKGHSHVYWYRQLPEEGLKFMVYLQKENIIDESGMPKERFSAEFPKEGPSILRIQQVVRGDSAAYFCASSPLSRGGAHEQYFGPGTRLTVT.

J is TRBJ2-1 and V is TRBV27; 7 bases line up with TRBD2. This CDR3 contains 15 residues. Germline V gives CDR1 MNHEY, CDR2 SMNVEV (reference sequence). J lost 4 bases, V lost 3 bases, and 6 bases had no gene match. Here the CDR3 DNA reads TGTGCCAGCAGTTTTGGGCTAGCGGAGTACAATGAGCAGTTCTTC. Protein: CASSFGLAEYNEQFF.

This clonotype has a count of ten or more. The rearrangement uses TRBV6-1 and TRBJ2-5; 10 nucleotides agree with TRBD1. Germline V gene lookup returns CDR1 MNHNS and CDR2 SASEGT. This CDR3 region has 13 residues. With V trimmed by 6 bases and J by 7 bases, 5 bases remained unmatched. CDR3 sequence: CASSGTGEGTQYF. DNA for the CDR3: TGTGCCAGCAGCGGGACAGGGGAGGGGACCCAGTACTTC.

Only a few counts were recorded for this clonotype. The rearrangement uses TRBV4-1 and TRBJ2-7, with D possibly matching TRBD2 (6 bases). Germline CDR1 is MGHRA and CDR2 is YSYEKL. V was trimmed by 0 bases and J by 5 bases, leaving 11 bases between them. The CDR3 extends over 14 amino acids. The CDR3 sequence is CASSQDTRGNEQYF. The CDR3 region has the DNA TGCGCCAGCAGCCAAGACACACGGGGGAACGAGCAGTACTTC.

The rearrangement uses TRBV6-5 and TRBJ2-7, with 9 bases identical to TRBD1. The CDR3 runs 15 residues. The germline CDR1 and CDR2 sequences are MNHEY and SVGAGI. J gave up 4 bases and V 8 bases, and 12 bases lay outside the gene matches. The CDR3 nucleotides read TGTGCCAGCGGATCTAGGGACAGGGCGGGATACGAGCAGTACTTC. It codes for CASGSRDRAGYEQYF.

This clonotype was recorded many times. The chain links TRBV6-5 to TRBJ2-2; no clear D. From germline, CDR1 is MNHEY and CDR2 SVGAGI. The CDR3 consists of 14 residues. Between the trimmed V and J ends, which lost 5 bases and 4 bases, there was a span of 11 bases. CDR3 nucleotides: TGTGCCAGCAGTCTAAGTCAAGGCACCGGGGAGCTGTTTTTT. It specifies CASSLSQGTGELFF.

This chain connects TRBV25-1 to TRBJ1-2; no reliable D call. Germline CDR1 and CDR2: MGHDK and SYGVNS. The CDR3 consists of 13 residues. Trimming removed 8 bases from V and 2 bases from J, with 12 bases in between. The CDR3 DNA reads TGTGCCAGCCCCATTCTAGCAAACTATGGCTACACCTTC. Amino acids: CASPILANYGYTF.

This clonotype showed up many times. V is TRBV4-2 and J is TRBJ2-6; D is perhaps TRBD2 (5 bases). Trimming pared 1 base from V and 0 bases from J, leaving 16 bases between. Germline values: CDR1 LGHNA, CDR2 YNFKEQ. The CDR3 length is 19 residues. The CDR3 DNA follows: TGTGCCAGCAGCCAAGGTAGCCTTAGAGGGCACTCTGGGGCCAACGTCCTGACTTTC. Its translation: CASSQGSLRGHSGANVLTF.

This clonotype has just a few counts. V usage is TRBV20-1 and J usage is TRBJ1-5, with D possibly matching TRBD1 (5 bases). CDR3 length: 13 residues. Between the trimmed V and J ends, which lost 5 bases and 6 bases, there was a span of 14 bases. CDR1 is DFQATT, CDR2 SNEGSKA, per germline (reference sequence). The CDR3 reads CSAPPGLGQPQHF. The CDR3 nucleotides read TGCAGTGCTCCCCCGGGACTGGGTCAGCCCCAGCATTTT.

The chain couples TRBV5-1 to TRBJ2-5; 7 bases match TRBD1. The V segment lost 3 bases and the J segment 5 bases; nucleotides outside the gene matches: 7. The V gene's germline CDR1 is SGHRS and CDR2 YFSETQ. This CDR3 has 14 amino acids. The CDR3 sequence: CASSSYRGGETQYF. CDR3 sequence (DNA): TGCGCCAGCAGCTCCTACAGGGGTGGCGAGACCCAGTACTTC.

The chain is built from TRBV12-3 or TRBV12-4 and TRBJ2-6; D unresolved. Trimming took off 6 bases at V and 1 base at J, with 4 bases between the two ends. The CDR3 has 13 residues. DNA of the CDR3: TGTGCCAGCAGGAAGTCTGGGGCCAACGTCCTGACTTTC. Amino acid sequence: CASRKSGANVLTF.

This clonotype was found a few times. CDR3 sequence (DNA): TGTGCCAGCTGGGTTAATAGCAATCAGCCCCAGCATTTT. It specifies CASWVNSNQPQHF. The chain employs TRBV28 and TRBJ1-5; the D is unclear. With 8 bases removed from V and 0 bases from J, the gap between germline ends came to 8 bases. Germline assignment: CDR1 MDHEN and CDR2 SYDVKM. The CDR3 is made up of 13 amino acids.

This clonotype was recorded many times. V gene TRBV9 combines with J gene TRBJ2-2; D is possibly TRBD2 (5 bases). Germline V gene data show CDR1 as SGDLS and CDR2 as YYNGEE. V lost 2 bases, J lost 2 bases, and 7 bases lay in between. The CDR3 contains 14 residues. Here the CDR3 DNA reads TGTGCCAGCAGCGTGCCGGGAAACACCGGGGAGCTGTTTTTT. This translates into CASSVPGNTGELFF. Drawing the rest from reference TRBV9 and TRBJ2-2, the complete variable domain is DSGVTQTPKHLITATGQRVTLRCSPRSGDLSVYWYQQSLDQGLQFLIQYYNGEERAKGNILERFSAQQFPDLHSELNLSSLELGDSALYFCASSVPGNTGELFFGEGSRLTVL.

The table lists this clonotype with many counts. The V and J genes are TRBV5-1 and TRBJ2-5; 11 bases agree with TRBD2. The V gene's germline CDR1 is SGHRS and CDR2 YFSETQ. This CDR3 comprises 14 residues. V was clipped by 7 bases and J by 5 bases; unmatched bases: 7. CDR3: CASGGLAGTETQYF. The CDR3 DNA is TGCGCCAGCGGCGGACTAGCGGGTACCGAGACCCAGTACTTC.

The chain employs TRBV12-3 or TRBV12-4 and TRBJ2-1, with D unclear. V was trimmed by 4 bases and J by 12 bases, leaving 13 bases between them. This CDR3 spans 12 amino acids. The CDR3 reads CASSSPPQTQFF. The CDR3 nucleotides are TGTGCCAGCAGTTCCCCCCCTCAAACGCAGTTCTTC.

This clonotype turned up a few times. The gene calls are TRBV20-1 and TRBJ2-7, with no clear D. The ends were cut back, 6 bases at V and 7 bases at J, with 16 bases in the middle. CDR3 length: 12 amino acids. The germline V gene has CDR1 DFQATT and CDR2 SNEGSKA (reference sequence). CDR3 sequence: CSATGRLGEQYF. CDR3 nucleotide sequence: TGCAGTGCAACCGGTCGGTTGGGAGAGCAGTACTTC.

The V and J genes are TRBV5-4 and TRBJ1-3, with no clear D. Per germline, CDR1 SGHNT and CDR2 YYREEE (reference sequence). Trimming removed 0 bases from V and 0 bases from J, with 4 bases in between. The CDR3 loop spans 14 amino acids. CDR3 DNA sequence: TGTGCCAGCAGCTTGGTCGACTCTGGAAACACCATATATTTT. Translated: CASSLVDSGNTIYF.

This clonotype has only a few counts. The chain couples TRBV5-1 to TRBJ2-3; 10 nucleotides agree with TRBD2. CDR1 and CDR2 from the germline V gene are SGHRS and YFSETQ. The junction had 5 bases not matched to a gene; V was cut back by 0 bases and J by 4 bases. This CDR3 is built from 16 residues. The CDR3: CASSLALAGAADTQYF. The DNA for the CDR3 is TGCGCCAGCAGCTTGGCGCTAGCGGGGGCCGCAGATACGCAGTATTTT.

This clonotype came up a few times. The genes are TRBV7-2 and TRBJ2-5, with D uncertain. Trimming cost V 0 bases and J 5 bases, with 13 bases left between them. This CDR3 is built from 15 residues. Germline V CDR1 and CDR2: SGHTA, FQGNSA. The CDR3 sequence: CASSLAGFARETQYF. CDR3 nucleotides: TGTGCCAGCAGCTTAGCGGGGTTCGCCAGGGAGACCCAGTACTTC. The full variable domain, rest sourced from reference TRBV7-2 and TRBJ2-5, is GAGVSQSPSNKVTEKGKDVELRCDPISGHTALYWYRQSLGQGLEFLIYFQGNSAPDKSGLPSDRFSAERTGGSVSTLTIQRTQQEDSAVYLCASSLAGFARETQYFGPGTRLLVL.

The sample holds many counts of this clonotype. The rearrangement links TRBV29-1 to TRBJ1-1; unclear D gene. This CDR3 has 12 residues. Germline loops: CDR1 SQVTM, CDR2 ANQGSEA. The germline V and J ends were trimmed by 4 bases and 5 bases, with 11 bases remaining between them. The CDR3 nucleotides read TGCAGCGTTGGAATGGGGAAAACTGAAGCTTTCTTT. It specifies CSVGMGKTEAFF.